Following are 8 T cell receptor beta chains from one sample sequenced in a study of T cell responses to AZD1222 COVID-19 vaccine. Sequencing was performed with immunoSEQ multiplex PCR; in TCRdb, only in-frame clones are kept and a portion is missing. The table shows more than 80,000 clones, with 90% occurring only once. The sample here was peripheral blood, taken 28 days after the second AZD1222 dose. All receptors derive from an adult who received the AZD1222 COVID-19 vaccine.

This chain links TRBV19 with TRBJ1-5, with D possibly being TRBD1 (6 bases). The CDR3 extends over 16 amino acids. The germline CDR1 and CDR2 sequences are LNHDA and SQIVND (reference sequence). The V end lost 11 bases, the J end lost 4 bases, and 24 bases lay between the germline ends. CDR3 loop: CAPEWGGPSTNQPQHF. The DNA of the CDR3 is TGTGCCCCCGAATGGGGGGGGCCGTCGACTAATCAGCCCCAGCATTTT.

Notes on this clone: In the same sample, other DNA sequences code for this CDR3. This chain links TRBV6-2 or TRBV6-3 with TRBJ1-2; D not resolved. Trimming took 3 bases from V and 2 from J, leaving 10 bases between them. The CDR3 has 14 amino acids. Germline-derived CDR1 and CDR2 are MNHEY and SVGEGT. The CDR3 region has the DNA TGTGCCAGCAGTTATCTCGCCCAGAACTATGGCTACACCTTC. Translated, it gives CASSYLAQNYGYTF.

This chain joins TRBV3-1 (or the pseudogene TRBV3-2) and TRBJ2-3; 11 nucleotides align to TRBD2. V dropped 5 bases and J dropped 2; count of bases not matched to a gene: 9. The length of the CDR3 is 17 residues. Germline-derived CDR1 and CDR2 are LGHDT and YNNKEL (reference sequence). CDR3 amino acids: CASSTLAGGLVTDTQYF. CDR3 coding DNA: TGTGCCAGCAGCACCTTAGCGGGGGGGCTCGTCACAGATACGCAGTATTTT.

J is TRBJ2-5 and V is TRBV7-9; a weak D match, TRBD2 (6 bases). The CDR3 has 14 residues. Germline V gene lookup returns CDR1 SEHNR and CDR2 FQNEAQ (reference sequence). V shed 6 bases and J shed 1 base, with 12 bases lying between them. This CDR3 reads CASRGWDFQETQYF. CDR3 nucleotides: TGTGCCAGCAGAGGCTGGGACTTCCAAGAGACCCAGTACTTC.

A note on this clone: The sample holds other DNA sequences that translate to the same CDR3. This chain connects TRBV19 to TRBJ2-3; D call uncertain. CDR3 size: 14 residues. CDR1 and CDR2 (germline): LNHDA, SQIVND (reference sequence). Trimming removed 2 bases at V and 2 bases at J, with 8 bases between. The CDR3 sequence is CASSITVNTDTQYF. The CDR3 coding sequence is TGTGCCAGTAGTATAACTGTAAACACAGATACGCAGTATTTT.

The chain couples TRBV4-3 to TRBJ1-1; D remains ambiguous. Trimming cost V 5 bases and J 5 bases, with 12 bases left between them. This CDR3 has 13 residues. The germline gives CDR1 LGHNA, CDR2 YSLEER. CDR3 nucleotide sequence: TGCGCCAGCAGCACCCAACCAGATACTGAAGCTTTCTTT. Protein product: CASSTQPDTEAFF.

The CDR3 sequence: CASSLAESAEAFF. The DNA for the CDR3 is TGCGCCAGCAGCTTGGCGGAGTCTGCCGAAGCTTTCTTT. The chain has TRBV5-1 and TRBJ1-1; D gene ambiguous. The germline V and J ends were trimmed by 0 bases and 8 bases, with 11 bases remaining between them. Germline lookup yields CDR1 SGHRS and CDR2 YFSETQ. The CDR3 covers 13 residues.

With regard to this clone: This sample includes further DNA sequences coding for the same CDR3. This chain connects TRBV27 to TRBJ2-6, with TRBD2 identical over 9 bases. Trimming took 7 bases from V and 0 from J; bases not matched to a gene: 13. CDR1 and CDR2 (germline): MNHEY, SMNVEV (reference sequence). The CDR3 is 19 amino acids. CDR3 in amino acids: CASTPLAGGPHSGANVLTF. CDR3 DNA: TGTGCCAGCACCCCCCTCGCGGGGGGGCCCCACTCTGGGGCCAACGTCCTGACTTTC.